This T cell receptor (beta chain) was retrieved from a study of blood T cell repertoires in COVID-19. Study details: Collection of acute and convalescent COVID-19 samples took place in the United States, Italy and Spain. PBMCs, B-cell-depleted T cells, or T cells were the source of the cDNA or gDNA that made up the material.

The authors' processing: The assay estimated nucleated cells by amplifying reference gene primers. Data came from immunoSEQ multiplex PCR; TCRdb stores just in-frame clones and leaves some out. Clone size and V and J calls were adopted from that table, with D and trimming inferred from the DNA. The sample carries 200,000 or so clones, less than 90% recorded once. The V end lost 5 bases, the J end lost 4 bases, and 17 bases lay between the germline ends. The CDR3 sequence is 15 residues long. Germline V gene data show CDR1 as SGHTA and CDR2 as FQGNSA. The sequencing input was peripheral blood. This TCR derives from an older man with active or convalescent COVID-19. This chain links TRBV7-2 with TRBJ2-5; D possibly corresponds to TRBD2 (6 bases). CDR3 nucleotides: TGTGCCAGCAGCCTCATAGGAGGGTCAGGAGAGACCCAGTACTTC. Its translation is CASSLIGGSGETQYF.